A selection of T cell receptor beta chains follows, all from one sample in a study of regulatory T cells in long-lasting Graves disease. TCRdb re-analysed the multiplex PCR reads in MiXCR, keeping a single row per CDR3 protein. The sample holds around 460,000 distinct CDR3 sequences, approximately 23% seen once. The sample in question was peripheral blood mononuclear cells (PBMCs), obtained when the disease was refractory, from a patient treated with antithyroid drugs. These receptors originate from a female donor with Graves disease. Both conserved end residues are part of each CDR3. The order of the fields is clone size, V gene, J gene, D gene, CDR3 DNA, CDR3 protein. D genes are given only for firm matches. The size field is filled for only some rows; it gives once, few, many or a size class.

clone size: NA
V gene: TRBV3-1
J gene: TRBJ2-2
D gene: NA
CDR3 DNA: TGTGCCAGCAGCCAAGGAGGGGTCGGGGAGTCCGGGGAGCTGTTTTTT
CDR3 protein: CASSQGGVGESGELFF

clone size: many
V gene: TRBV20-1
J gene: TRBJ2-5
D gene: NA
CDR3 DNA: TGCAGTGCTAGAGATCCTGACAGGGAGGAAGAGACCCAGTACTTC
CDR3 protein: CSARDPDREEETQYF

clone size: NA
V gene: TRBV19
J gene: TRBJ1-5
D gene: NA
CDR3 DNA: TGTGCCAGTAGTATAGATGGAGTAGTATGGCAGCCCCAGCATTTT
CDR3 protein: CASSIDGVVWQPQHF

clone size: many
V gene: TRBV28
J gene: TRBJ1-5
D gene: TRBD1
CDR3 DNA: TGTGCCAGCAGGACAGGGACGGGAAGTCAGCCCCAGCATTTT
CDR3 protein: CASRTGTGSQPQHF

clone size: many
V gene: TRBV28
J gene: TRBJ1-1
D gene: NA
CDR3 DNA: TGTGCCAGCAGTTTAACTCCTACCCCTGAAGCTTTCTTT
CDR3 protein: CASSLTPTPEAFF

clone size: NA
V gene: TRBV29-1
J gene: TRBJ1-1
D gene: NA
CDR3 DNA: TGCAGCGTCAACTTCTTTGGGGCGGGGGCTTTCTTT
CDR3 protein: CSVNFFGAGAFF

clone size: NA
V gene: TRBV7-3
J gene: TRBJ1-2
D gene: NA
CDR3 DNA: TGTGCCAGCAGCCAACAGGGTGGCGGCTACACCTTC
CDR3 protein: CASSQQGGGYTF

clone size: many
V gene: TRBV2
J gene: TRBJ2-5
D gene: NA
CDR3 DNA: TGTGCCAGCAGTGGGGGTCCAAGGCTCGGCGGGACCCAGTACTTC
CDR3 protein: CASSGGPRLGGTQYF

clone size: few
V gene: TRBV6-1
J gene: TRBJ1-2
D gene: TRBD1
CDR3 DNA: TGTGCCAGCAGTCCGGGACAGCCCGATGGGGGCTACACCTTC
CDR3 protein: CASSPGQPDGGYTF

clone size: many
V gene: TRBV7-9
J gene: TRBJ1-2
D gene: TRBD1
CDR3 DNA: TGTGCCAGCAGCTTCTCTGGGACAGGGGGCACGTCAAGCTACACCTTC
CDR3 protein: CASSFSGTGGTSSYTF

clone size: few
V gene: TRBV28
J gene: TRBJ1-5
D gene: NA
CDR3 DNA: TGTGCCAGCAGTTTCAAGTGGGCGCAGCCCCAGCATTTT
CDR3 protein: CASSFKWAQPQHF

clone size: few
V gene: TRBV28
J gene: TRBJ2-3
D gene: TRBD2
CDR3 DNA: TGTGCCAGCACCCGTAGGAGCGGGGGCTCAGATACGCAGTATTTT
CDR3 protein: CASTRRSGGSDTQYF

clone size: many
V gene: TRBV2
J gene: TRBJ2-2
D gene: NA
CDR3 DNA: TGTGCCAGCTCCAGGGACCAGAGCGGGGAGCTGTTTTTT
CDR3 protein: CASSRDQSGELFF

clone size: few
V gene: TRBV6-1
J gene: TRBJ1-1
D gene: NA
CDR3 DNA: TGTGCCTGCGTGGGAGAGATCATGAACACTGAAGCTTTCTTT
CDR3 protein: CACVGEIMNTEAFF

clone size: NA
V gene: TRBV20-1
J gene: TRBJ2-7
D gene: NA
CDR3 DNA: TGCAGTGCTAGAGTAGACGCCTACGAGCAGTACTTC
CDR3 protein: CSARVDAYEQYF

clone size: NA
V gene: TRBV28
J gene: TRBJ1-2
D gene: TRBD1
CDR3 DNA: TGTGCCAGCACCCCCGGCGCAGGGGGCGCTGGCTACACCTTC
CDR3 protein: CASTPGAGGAGYTF

clone size: many
V gene: TRBV12-3/TRBV12-4
J gene: TRBJ1-1
D gene: NA
CDR3 DNA: TGTGCCAGCAGTTTAAGCCTTCCCGCTGAAGCTTTCTTT
CDR3 protein: CASSLSLPAEAFF

clone size: NA
V gene: TRBV6-1
J gene: TRBJ2-7
D gene: NA
CDR3 DNA: TGTGCCAGCAGACCCCCGGGGACAAGCTACGAGCAGTACTTC
CDR3 protein: CASRPPGTSYEQYF

clone size: few
V gene: TRBV12-3/TRBV12-4
J gene: TRBJ1-5
D gene: NA
CDR3 DNA: TGTGCCAGCGTGCAACTCCGCAATCAGCCCCAGCATTTT
CDR3 protein: CASVQLRNQPQHF

clone size: NA
V gene: TRBV5-1
J gene: TRBJ2-7
D gene: TRBD1
CDR3 DNA: TGCGCCAGCAGACCGGGACAGGGGTTCGACGAGCAGTACTTC
CDR3 protein: CASRPGQGFDEQYF

clone size: NA
V gene: TRBV12-3/TRBV12-4
J gene: TRBJ1-5
D gene: NA
CDR3 DNA: TGTGCCAGCAGTGGTGGGAAGGGGAGTTTTAGTCAGCCCCAGCATTTT
CDR3 protein: CASSGGKGSFSQPQHF

clone size: many
V gene: TRBV12-5
J gene: TRBJ2-5
D gene: NA
CDR3 DNA: TGTGCTAGTGGTTCAGAAGAGACCCAGTACTTC
CDR3 protein: CASGSEETQYF

clone size: few
V gene: TRBV19
J gene: TRBJ2-7
D gene: TRBD1
CDR3 DNA: TGTGCCAGTAGTCCTCGAGAGGGGGACAGGATCGGTCTATACGAGCAGTACTTC
CDR3 protein: CASSPREGDRIGLYEQYF

clone size: NA
V gene: TRBV7-2
J gene: TRBJ2-5
D gene: TRBD2
CDR3 DNA: TGTGCCAGCAGCTTCGCCGGGACTAGCGGAGGGACCCAGTACTTC
CDR3 protein: CASSFAGTSGGTQYF